These T cell receptor beta chains were read from a single sample in a study of T cells in Graves' hyperthyroidism and ophthalmopathy. TCRdb passed the multiplex PCR reads through MiXCR, listing each CDR3 protein once. The data hold fewer than 700,000 distinct CDR3 sequences, with 16% observed a single time. Sequenced sample: blood. Receptor source: a woman in her thirties with Graves' hyperthyroidism. Each CDR3 is given with its conserved first and last residue. The D gene is left open where the match is weak. Not all rows give a size; the values are once, few, many and, for expanded clones, a class.

size	V	J	D	DNA	CDR3
few	TRBV7-2	TRBJ1-5	TRBD1	TGTGCCAGCAGCTCGACAGGGTATTTCGATCAGCCCCAGCATTTT	CASSSTGYFDQPQHF
many	TRBV28	TRBJ2-5	.	TGTGCCAGCAAGGTCTCTCGGGGCTTGAAGACCCAGTACTTC	CASKVSRGLKTQYF
few	TRBV4-2	TRBJ2-3	TRBD2	TGTGCCAGCAGTAAATCAAGCCTAGCGGGAGACACAGATACGCAGTATTTT	CASSKSSLAGDTDTQYF
.	TRBV7-2	TRBJ1-5	.	TGTGCCAGCAGCTCCGCCGGGGCCCAGCCCCAGCATTTT	CASSSAGAQPQHF
.	TRBV7-9	TRBJ2-5	TRBD2	TGTGCCAGCAGCTTAAGTGCAGCGGGAAGGGGAAAGACCCAGTACTTC	CASSLSAAGRGKTQYF
many	TRBV7-9	TRBJ1-2	.	TGTGCCAGCAGCCCCCGGGGACCGACGGAAGGCTACACCTTC	CASSPRGPTEGYTF
many	TRBV15	TRBJ1-1	.	TGTGCCACCAGCAGACTACTCGAGAACACTGAAGCTTTCTTT	CATSRLLENTEAFF
many	TRBV6-1	TRBJ1-1	TRBD1	TGTGCCAGCAGCAAACAGGGGGCGGGGACTGAAGCTTTCTTT	CASSKQGAGTEAFF
.	TRBV7-2	TRBJ2-1	TRBD2	TGTGCCAGCAGCTTAGCGCTTTTCGGGAGGGGTAACAATGAGCAGTTCTTC	CASSLALFGRGNNEQFF
many	TRBV11-2	TRBJ1-1	TRBD1	TGTGCCAGCAGCACACCGACAGGGGGGCTACTGGCTTTCTTT	CASSTPTGGLLAFF
many	TRBV5-6	TRBJ1-1	.	TGTGCCAGCAGCTTGGTGACCCTGAACACTGAAGCTTTCTTT	CASSLVTLNTEAFF
.	TRBV12-3/TRBV12-4	TRBJ1-1	TRBD1	TGTGCCAGCAGTTTAGGGCAGGGGGTGATGAACACTGAAGCTTTCTTT	CASSLGQGVMNTEAFF
many	TRBV28	TRBJ1-1	.	TGTGCCAGCAGTTATACACTCATGAACACTGAAGCTTTCTTT	CASSYTLMNTEAFF
many	TRBV24-1	TRBJ2-3	.	TGTGCCACCAGTGATTTGGGGGGTTCGGGCACAGATACGCAGTATTTT	CATSDLGGSGTDTQYF
many	TRBV28	TRBJ1-5	.	TGTGCCATCAACTATAGCAATCAGCCCCAGCATTTT	CAINYSNQPQHF
few	TRBV20-1	TRBJ2-5	.	TGCAGTGCTAGCCCCGGGACACGCCAAGAGACCCAGTACTTC	CSASPGTRQETQYF
many	TRBV7-3	TRBJ2-1	TRBD1	TGTGCCAGCAGCTCAGGGGGTTGGGTTAGTTACAATGAGCAGTTCTTC	CASSSGGWVSYNEQFF
.	TRBV11-3	TRBJ1-1	.	TGTGCCAGCAGCTTAGTATCTCCCCGGGCTTTCTTT	CASSLVSPRAFF
many	TRBV11-2	TRBJ2-1	.	TGTGCCAGCAGCTTAGAGACGCCCCCACTTGACAATGAGCAGTTCTTC	CASSLETPPLDNEQFF
many	TRBV18	TRBJ2-7	.	TGTGCCAGCCGACATCCGAGCTCCTACGAGCAGTACTTC	CASRHPSSYEQYF
few	TRBV5-1	TRBJ1-2	TRBD1	TGCGCCAGCAGCTTGGCCGGGGACAGACGCGGCTACACCTTC	CASSLAGDRRGYTF
few	TRBV30	TRBJ1-5	.	TGTGCCTGGAGTCCGCCTCAGCCTAGCAATCAGCCCCAGCATTTT	CAWSPPQPSNQPQHF
.	TRBV19	TRBJ1-2	.	TGTGCCAGTAGTATGGCGGCAGGGGAAGGCTACACCTTC	CASSMAAGEGYTF
many	TRBV29-1	TRBJ2-5	.	TGCAGCGTTGTAGGTGCGGGCGGAGGAGAGACCCAGTACTTC	CSVVGAGGGETQYF
few	TRBV5-1	TRBJ1-4	.	TGCGCCAGCAGCCTAGGGACCTCGGGTGAAAAACTGTTTTTT	CASSLGTSGEKLFF
many	TRBV13	TRBJ2-1	.	TGTGCCAGCAGCTTAAAGGCGGTAGACCTCCAGTTCTTC	CASSLKAVDLQFF
few	TRBV24-1	TRBJ2-7	TRBD2	TGTGCCACCAGTGATCCTAGCGGGCGAACCCCCTACGAGCAGTACTTC	CATSDPSGRTPYEQYF
.	TRBV28	TRBJ1-5	.	TGTGCCAGCAGGAGCGGACAGCCCTTCAATCAGCCCCAGCATTTT	CASRSGQPFNQPQHF
once	TRBV6-1	TRBJ2-7	TRBD1	TGTGCCAGCAAGCCCGGGACAGGCGGCTACGAGCAGTACTTC	CASKPGTGGYEQYF
.	TRBV7-2	TRBJ1-5	.	TGTGCCAGCAGCTTAGGCCGGAACAATCAGCCCCAGCATTTT	CASSLGRNNQPQHF
few	TRBV6-1	TRBJ2-7	.	TGTGCCAGCAGAATTGGTTCGCGGGCCAACTACGAGCAGTACTTC	CASRIGSRANYEQYF
many	TRBV28	TRBJ2-3	.	TGTGCCAGCAGTTTCGACACCCCTGGGGATACGCAGTATTTT	CASSFDTPGDTQYF
.	TRBV19	TRBJ2-7	.	TGTGCCAGTAGTTCAGAGCAGGGATACTACGAGCAGTACTTC	CASSSEQGYYEQYF
many	TRBV7-9	TRBJ1-2	.	TGTGCCAGCAGCTTAGGTGCGAGCGTCTATGGCTACACCTTC	CASSLGASVYGYTF
many	TRBV18	TRBJ1-2	TRBD1	TGTGCCAGCTCACCAGGGACAGACTATGGCTACACCTTC	CASSPGTDYGYTF
.	TRBV7-2	TRBJ1-4	.	TGTGCCAGCAGCTTACTACCGGGACACGGAGTAGATAATGAAAAACTGTTTTTT	CASSLLPGHGVDNEKLFF
.	TRBV10-3	TRBJ1-3	TRBD1	TGTGCCATCAGTGACCCCGGGACAGAAAACACCATATATTTT	CAISDPGTENTIYF
.	TRBV29-1	TRBJ2-1	.	TGCAGCTTACCCGGGACACCCTACAATGAGCAGTTCTTC	CSLPGTPYNEQFF